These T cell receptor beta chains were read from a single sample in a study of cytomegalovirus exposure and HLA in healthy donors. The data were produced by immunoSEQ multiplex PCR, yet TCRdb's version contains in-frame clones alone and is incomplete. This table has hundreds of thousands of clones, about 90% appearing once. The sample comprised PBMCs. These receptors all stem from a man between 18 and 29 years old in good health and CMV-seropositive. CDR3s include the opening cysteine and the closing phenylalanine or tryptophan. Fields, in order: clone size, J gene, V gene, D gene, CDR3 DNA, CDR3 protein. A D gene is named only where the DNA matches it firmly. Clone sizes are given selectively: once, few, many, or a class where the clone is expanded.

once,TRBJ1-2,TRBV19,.,TGTGCCAGTAGTCTTGGGGGGGCGGGCGGCTACACCTTC,CASSLGGAGGYTF
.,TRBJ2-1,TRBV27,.,TGTGCCAGCGGCGGCATTTACAATGAGCAGTTCTTC,CASGGIYNEQFF
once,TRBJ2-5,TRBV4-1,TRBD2,TGCGCCAGCAGCCGGGACCCCGGGGGGGAGACCCAGTACTTC,CASSRDPGGETQYF
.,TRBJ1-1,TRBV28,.,TGTGCCAGCAGTTGGGGACGGGGAAACACTGAAGCTTTCTTT,CASSWGRGNTEAFF
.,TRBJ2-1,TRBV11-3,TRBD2,TGTGCCAGCAGCGAGTACCAGACTAGCGTACTGTTCTTC,CASSEYQTSVLFF
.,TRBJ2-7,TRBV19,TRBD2,TGTGCCAGTAGTACGGGAGGGGGGTTCTACGAGCAGTACTTC,CASSTGGGFYEQYF
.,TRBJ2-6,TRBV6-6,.,TGTGCCAGCAGTTTCCCGGGGCCTGGGGCCAACGTCCTGACTTTC,CASSFPGPGANVLTF
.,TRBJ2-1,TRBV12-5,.,TGTGCTAGTGGCCTTAGGTGGAGTGAGCAGTTCTTC,CASGLRWSEQFF
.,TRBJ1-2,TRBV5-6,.,TGTGCCAGCAGCCGAACCCAATATGGCTACACCTTC,CASSRTQYGYTF
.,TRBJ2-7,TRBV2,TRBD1,TGTGCCACCCGGGACAGCTCCTACGAGCAGTACTTC,CATRDSSYEQYF
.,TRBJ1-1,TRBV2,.,TGTGCCAGCACGAACGAGAGAGGGGGCACTGAAGCTTTCTTT,CASTNERGGTEAFF
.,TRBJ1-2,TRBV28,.,TGTGCCAGCAGCCCAGCGGCGGGACGGGGCTACACCTTC,CASSPAAGRGYTF
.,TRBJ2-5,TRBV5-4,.,TGTGCCAGCAGCTCTGAGGGGGAGACCCAGTACTTC,CASSSEGETQYF
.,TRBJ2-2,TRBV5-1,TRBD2,TGCGCCAGCAGCTTGGCCATCGGAGCGGGGACCGGGGAGCTGTTTTTT,CASSLAIGAGTGELFF
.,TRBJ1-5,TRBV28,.,TGTGCCAGCATACGGACAGCCAGGAGGGGCAATCAGCCCCAGCATTTT,CASIRTARRGNQPQHF
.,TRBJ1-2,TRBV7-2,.,TGTGCCAGCAGCTACTTAGGCCAAGGCTACACCTTC,CASSYLGQGYTF
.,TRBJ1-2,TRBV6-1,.,TGTGCCAGCAGTGCTTCCCGGACCCCTGGAGGCTACACCTTC,CASSASRTPGGYTF
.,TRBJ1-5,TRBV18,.,TGTGCCAGCTCACCAGGCGGGGGGCGGCAGCCCCAGCATTTT,CASSPGGGRQPQHF
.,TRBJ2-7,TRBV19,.,TGTGCCACACGCCCCAACGGGGCCTACGAGCAGTACTTC,CATRPNGAYEQYF
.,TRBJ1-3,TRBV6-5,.,TGTGCCAGCTCCCCCCGGGGGGCGGCAGGAAACACCATATATTTT,CASSPRGAAGNTIYF
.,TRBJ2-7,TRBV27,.,TGTGCCAGCACCGATGGATACGAGCAGTACTTC,CASTDGYEQYF
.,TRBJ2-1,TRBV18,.,TGTGCCAGCTCACCACCAAAACCCGGCCCGCGGAAAACATCTACTAACAATGAGCAGTTCTTC,CASSPPKPGPRKTSTNNEQFF
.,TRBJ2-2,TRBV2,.,TGTGCCAGCAGTGAAACGGGGCTGGTTAACACCGGGGAGCTGTTTTTT,CASSETGLVNTGELFF
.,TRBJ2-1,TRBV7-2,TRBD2,TGTGCCAGCAGCTGGGGGCGGGAGGGCCCCTACAATGAGCAGTTCTTC,CASSWGREGPYNEQFF
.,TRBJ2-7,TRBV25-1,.,TGTGCCAGCAGTGGCAGGGGACCCGTCGAGCAGTACTTC,CASSGRGPVEQYF
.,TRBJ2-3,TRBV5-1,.,TGCGCCAGCAGTTTACAAGGGTGGGGCACAGATACGCAGTATTTT,CASSLQGWGTDTQYF
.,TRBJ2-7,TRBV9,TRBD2,TGTGCCAGCAGCGTATCTGCGGGAGGCTACGAGCAGTACTTC,CASSVSAGGYEQYF
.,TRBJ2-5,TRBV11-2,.,TGTGCCAGCAGCTTAGTTTTTGGGGGCCGAGAGACCCAGTACTTC,CASSLVFGGRETQYF
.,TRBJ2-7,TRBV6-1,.,TGTGCCAGCAGTATTTACAGCCCTTACGAGCAGTACTTC,CASSIYSPYEQYF
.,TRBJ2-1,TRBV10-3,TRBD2,TGTGCCATCCAAGGACTAGCGGGAACATACAATGAGCAGTTCTTC,CAIQGLAGTYNEQFF
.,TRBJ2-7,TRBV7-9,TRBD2,TGTGCCAGCAGCTTAGGACTAGCGGGGGCCTCCTACGAGCAGTACTTC,CASSLGLAGASYEQYF
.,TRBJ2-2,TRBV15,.,TGTGCCACCAGCAGAGTTTCGGGACAAAACACCGGGGAGCTGTTTTTT,CATSRVSGQNTGELFF
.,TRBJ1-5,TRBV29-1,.,TGCAGCGTTGAAGATCCGGGATTGTCCCAGCATTTT,CSVEDPGLSQHF
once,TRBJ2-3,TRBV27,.,TGTGCCAGCAGTTTGGGCACAGATACGCAGTATTTT,CASSLGTDTQYF
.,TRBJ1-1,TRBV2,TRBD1,TGTGCCAGCAGTGTTAAGGGACAGGGGTACACTGAAGCTTTCTTT,CASSVKGQGYTEAFF
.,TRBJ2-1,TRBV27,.,TGTGCCAGCAGTTTAGACGGGACCTCCTACAATGAGCAGTTCTTC,CASSLDGTSYNEQFF
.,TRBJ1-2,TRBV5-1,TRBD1,TGTGCCAGCAGGGGGCAGGCGATCTATGGCTACACCTTC,CASRGQAIYGYTF
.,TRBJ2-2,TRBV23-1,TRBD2,TGCGCCAGCATAACAAGACCGCAGACTAGCGGGAGAGTGGCCGGGGAGCTGTTTTTT,CASITRPQTSGRVAGELFF
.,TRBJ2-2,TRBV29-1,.,TGCAGCGTGGACAGTTCGAACACCGGGGAGCTGTTTTTT,CSVDSSNTGELFF
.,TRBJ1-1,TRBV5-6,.,TGTGCCAGCAGCTTGCTCCCGGGCCCAACACTTGAAGCTTTCTTT,CASSLLPGPTLEAFF
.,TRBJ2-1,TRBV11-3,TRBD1,TGTGCCAGCAGCCAGGGGGCTCGGGCCTACAATGAGCAGTTCTTC,CASSQGARAYNEQFF
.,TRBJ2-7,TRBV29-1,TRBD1,TGCAGCGTTGAGACAGGGAGTAGCTACGAGCAGTACTTC,CSVETGSSYEQYF
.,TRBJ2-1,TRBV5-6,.,TGTGCCAGCAGCTTGCTGTCATCTTACTACAATGAGCAGTTCTTC,CASSLLSSYYNEQFF
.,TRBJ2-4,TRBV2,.,TGTGCCAGCAGTCCGAGTCCCGGGGCCGCCAAAAACATTCAGTACTTC,CASSPSPGAAKNIQYF
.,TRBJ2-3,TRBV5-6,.,TGTGCCAGCAGCTTGGGTATTGAGGATACGCAGTATTTT,CASSLGIEDTQYF
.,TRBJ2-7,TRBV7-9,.,TGTGCCAGCAGCTACACCTACGAGCAGTACTTC,CASSYTYEQYF
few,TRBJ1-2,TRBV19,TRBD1,TGTGCCAGTAGTATTCGACAGGGAGATGGCTACACCTTC,CASSIRQGDGYTF
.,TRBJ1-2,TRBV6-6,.,TGTGCCAGCAGCCTAATGGGACCGCCGACTTACTATGGCTACACCTTC,CASSLMGPPTYYGYTF
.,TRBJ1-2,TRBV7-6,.,TGTGCCAGCAGCGAATTTGAGACGGACTCTAACTATGGCTACACCTTC,CASSEFETDSNYGYTF